This paragraph covers one T cell receptor (beta chain) sequence. Methods used by the authors: Estimation of nucleated cell counts relied on the amplification of reference gene primers. Libraries were prepared by immunoSEQ multiplex PCR; TCRdb keeps only in-frame clonotypes and omits some of them. The DNA gave D and trimming, while V, J and clone size come from that table. This sample has 250,000 or so clones, with 80% to 85% found just once. The entry originates in a study of blood T cell repertoires in COVID-19. Turning to the study itself: Sources were T cells, B-cell-depleted T cells, or PBMCs; the material itself was cDNA or gDNA.

The CDR3 sequence is 13 residues long. CDR1 LNHDA and CDR2 SQIVND come from the germline V gene (reference sequence). Trimming removed 8 bases from V and 8 bases from J; junction bases left unmatched: 9. The age range of participants was about 18 to 100 years, with residence in about 25 US areas. The receptor comes from a man aged 50-60 years who had recovered from COVID-19. The J gene is TRBJ2-1, the V gene TRBV19; 7 bases line up with TRBD1. The specimen was PBMCs or T cells enriched from blood (not recorded which). The CDR3 DNA is TGTGCCAGTTCGACAGGGATCGGCGATGAGCAGTTCTTC. Its translation: CASSTGIGDEQFF.